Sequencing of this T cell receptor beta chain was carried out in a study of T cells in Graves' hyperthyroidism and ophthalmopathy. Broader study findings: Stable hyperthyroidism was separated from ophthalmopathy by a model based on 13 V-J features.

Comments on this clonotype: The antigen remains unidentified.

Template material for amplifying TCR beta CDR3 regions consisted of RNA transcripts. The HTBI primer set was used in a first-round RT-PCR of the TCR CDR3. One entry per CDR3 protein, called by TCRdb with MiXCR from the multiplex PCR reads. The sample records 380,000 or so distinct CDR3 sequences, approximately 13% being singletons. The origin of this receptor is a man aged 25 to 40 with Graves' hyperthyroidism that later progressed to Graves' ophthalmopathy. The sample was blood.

The CDR3, as DNA: TGTGCCAGCAGCCCGCCAGGACTCATGAACACTGAAGCTTTCTTT. Translated: CASSPPGLMNTEAFF. V and J are TRBV6-6 and TRBJ1-1; D is uncertain. V gave up 6 bases and J gave up 0 bases, with 14 bases separating them. The CDR3 spans 15 residues. The germline V gene encodes CDR1 MNHNY and CDR2 SVGAGI (reference sequence).